This TCR beta chain emerged from a study of blood T cell repertoires in COVID-19. Overall study context: Sites in the United States, Italy and Spain provided acute and convalescent COVID-19 samples. PBMCs, B-cell-depleted T cells, or T cells provided the cDNA or gDNA that made up the material.

In the authors' workflow: Amplifying reference gene primers gave estimates of nucleated cell counts. Here immunoSEQ multiplex PCR was the method, and the copy in TCRdb shows in-frame clones only, minus some. The V and J calls and the clone size are those of that table, but D and trimming were determined from the DNA. Here the sample spans 120,000 to 150,000 clones, roughly 88% being singletons. The Seattle site enrolled patients during active infection and followed them longitudinally. This CDR3 is 16 amino acids long. The V segment lost 1 base and the J segment 12 bases; nucleotides outside the gene matches: 13. The germline V gene has CDR1 SEHNR and CDR2 FQNEAQ (reference sequence).

The sample was peripheral blood. V usage is TRBV7-9 and J usage is TRBJ2-1; 9 nucleotides line up with TRBD2. The receptor comes from a woman in her sixties with COVID-19, enrolled during active disease. This CDR3 is CASSLGTAASGVRQFF. DNA of the CDR3: TGTGCCAGCAGCTTAGGGACTGCGGCTAGCGGGGTGAGGCAGTTCTTC.